A single sample gave rise to the 30 T cell receptor beta chains below, sequenced in a study of T-cell reconstitution after alpha-beta-depleted transplantation in children. Unique molecular identifiers were used in preparing the TCRbeta library. One entry per CDR3 protein, called by TCRdb with MiXCR from the PCR reads. The repertoire holds fewer than 150,000 distinct CDR3 sequences, with under 25% as singletons. Source: PBMCs, mostly from graft donor cells, taken 180 days after TCRalphabeta/CD19-depleted stem cell transplant. The source of these receptors is a male patient aged 2-9 years who had a stem cell transplant for chronic granulomatous disease, so the T cells may come from the graft donor.

The rearrangement joins TRBV11-2 to TRBJ2-1, with 15 bases matching TRBD2. CDR3 length: 18 residues. Germline V lookup: CDR1 SGHAT, CDR2 FQNNGV. The V and J ends lost 5 bases and 6 bases, in that order; junction bases with no gene match: 11. CDR3 DNA: TGTGCCAGCAGCCAACGGACTAGCGGGGGGGCCGTGGCCAATGAGCAGTTCTTC. It is translated as CASSQRTSGGAVANEQFF.

The rearrangement joins TRBV14 to TRBJ2-1; no clear D gene. The germline V gene has CDR1 SGHDN and CDR2 FVKESK. This CDR3 region has 12 residues. Trimming took 1 base from V and 9 from J, leaving 7 bases between them. In nucleotides, the CDR3 is TGTGCCAGCAGCCAAGTTGTGATTGAGCAGTTCTTC. Protein sequence: CASSQVVIEQFF.

This clonotype was seen only a few times. The chain uses TRBV12-3 or TRBV12-4 and TRBJ2-2; 10 bases match TRBD1. After removal of 5 bases from V and 3 bases from J, the junction contained 12 bases not matched to a gene. The length of the CDR3 is 18 residues. CDR3 DNA sequence: TGTGCCAGCAGTCCGACCCGGGACAGGGGTAGGGACACCGGGGAGCTGTTTTTT. This encodes CASSPTRDRGRDTGELFF.

V is TRBV7-6 and J is TRBJ2-7, with D tentatively TRBD2 (6 bases). Germline CDR1 reads SGHVS; CDR2 reads FNYEAQ. Trimming cost V 5 bases and J 6 bases, with 14 bases left between them. The CDR3 contains 13 residues. The CDR3 is CASSPRGSTEQYF. The CDR3 DNA sequence: TGTGCCAGCAGCCCCCGGGGGAGTACCGAGCAGTACTTC.

This clonotype was observed a handful of times. J is TRBJ2-7 and V is TRBV5-5, with 7 bases lining up with TRBD1. The germline gives CDR1 SGHKS, CDR2 YYEKEE (reference sequence). V gave up 1 base and J gave up 8 bases; unmatched junction bases: 9. CDR3 length: 14 amino acids. The CDR3, as DNA: TGTGCCAGCAGCTTGAAGTCCGGACAGGCCCAGCAGTACTTC. Translating gives CASSLKSGQAQQYF.

This clonotype has a count of ten or more. This chain connects TRBV5-1 to TRBJ2-3; D possibly matches TRBD1 or TRBD2 (5 bases each). With 4 bases removed from V and 3 bases from J, the gap between germline ends came to 18 bases. CDR1 is SGHRS, CDR2 YFSETQ, per germline. The CDR3 length is 16 residues. CDR3 protein: CASSPGRGPWTDTQYF. Written as DNA, the CDR3 is TGCGCCAGCAGCCCCGGCCGGGGACCTTGGACAGATACGCAGTATTTT.

This clonotype was counted ten times or more. The rearrangement joins TRBV29-1 to TRBJ2-2; 7 bases match TRBD1. This CDR3 is 14 amino acids long. Germline CDR1 reads SQVTM; CDR2 reads ANQGSEA. V lost 6 bases, J lost 1 base, and 5 bases stayed unmatched. CDR3 protein: CSVKQGRNTGELFF. CDR3 coding DNA: TGCAGCGTCAAACAGGGGAGGAACACCGGGGAGCTGTTTTTT.

The genes are TRBV29-1 and TRBJ2-2, with D possibly being TRBD1 (6 bases). Trimming left V 0 bases short and J 6 bases short, with 11 bases between. CDR1 SQVTM and CDR2 ANQGSEA come from the germline V gene. This CDR3 spans 14 amino acids. The DNA of the CDR3 is TGCAGCGTTGAAGATCAGGGGATTGCCGGGGAGCTGTTTTTT. Translated: CSVEDQGIAGELFF.

This clonotype has ten or more counts. This chain joins TRBV20-1 and TRBJ2-1, with 9 bases matching TRBD2. The trim removed 0 bases at V and 7 bases at J, leaving 10 bases unmatched. Germline loops: CDR1 DFQATT, CDR2 SNEGSKA (reference sequence). The CDR3 totals 16 residues. This CDR3 is CSARDPLAGMVNEQFF. As DNA, the CDR3 is TGCAGTGCTAGAGACCCCCTAGCGGGGATGGTAAATGAGCAGTTCTTC.

This clonotype has at least ten counts. V and J are TRBV20-1 and TRBJ1-2, with 8 bases identical to TRBD1. This CDR3 spans 13 amino acids. Losses at the gene ends were 1 base for V and 4 bases for J; bases not matched to a gene: 2. Germline lookup yields CDR1 DFQATT and CDR2 SNEGSKA (reference sequence). CDR3 sequence: CSARATGGYGYTF. CDR3 DNA sequence: TGCAGTGCTAGAGCTACAGGGGGCTATGGCTACACCTTC.

The rearrangement joins TRBV28 to TRBJ2-2; 9 bases line up with TRBD2. Trimming took 5 bases from V and 4 from J; bases not matched to a gene: 5. CDR1 MDHEN and CDR2 SYDVKM come from the germline V gene. The CDR3 has 15 residues. CDR3 amino acids: CASSVAGVSTGELFF. CDR3 DNA: TGTGCCAGCAGTGTAGCGGGAGTATCCACCGGGGAGCTGTTTTTT. Drawing the rest from reference TRBV28 and TRBJ2-2, the complete variable domain is DVKVTQSSRYLVKRTGEKVFLECVQDMDHENMFWYRQDPGLGLRLIYFSYDVKMKEKGDIPEGYSVSREKKERFSLILESASTNQTSMYLCASSVAGVSTGELFFGEGSRLTVL.

V is TRBV7-9 and J is TRBJ1-2, with 8 bases matching TRBD1. Germline CDR1 is SEHNR and CDR2 is FQNEAQ (reference sequence). The CDR3 has 19 residues. V shed 1 base and J 2 bases; nucleotides not matched to a gene: 15. CDR3 residues: CASSLEPWTGPNYNYGYTF. CDR3 DNA: TGTGCCAGCAGCTTAGAACCCTGGACAGGGCCCAATTACAACTATGGCTACACCTTC.

The genes are TRBV12-3 or TRBV12-4 and TRBJ2-3; D unresolved. The CDR3 runs 16 residues. V was clipped by 6 bases and J by 2 bases, with 18 bases between them. The chain's CDR3 is CASSRSRPPLTDTQYF. CDR3 bases: TGTGCCAGCAGCCGTAGTCGGCCCCCTCTCACAGATACGCAGTATTTT.

The chain recombines TRBV20-1 with TRBJ2-1; 12 bases map to TRBD2. The J segment lost 5 bases and the V segment lost 2 bases, leaving 4 bases of the junction unmatched. The CDR3 is made up of 15 amino acids. Germline CDR1 and CDR2: DFQATT and SNEGSKA (reference sequence). CDR3 nucleotide sequence: TGCAGTGCTAGAAAGACTAGCGGGAGAAACAATGAGCAGTTCTTC. Encoded protein: CSARKTSGRNNEQFF.

There are many counts of this clonotype. V gene TRBV20-1 combines with J gene TRBJ1-2; D is unresolved. Trimming pared 3 bases from V and 0 bases from J, leaving 5 bases between. CDR1 is DFQATT, CDR2 SNEGSKA, per germline (reference sequence). The CDR3 has 12 residues. In DNA form, the CDR3 reads TGCAGTGCTAGCACAGCTAACTATGGCTACACCTTC. This codes for CSASTANYGYTF.

This clonotype was seen a handful of times. V and J are TRBV28 and TRBJ2-7; 7 bases are a match to TRBD1. V dropped 2 bases and J dropped 3; count of bases not matched to a gene: 13. The germline V gene has CDR1 MDHEN and CDR2 SYDVKM. The CDR3 has 17 residues. In DNA, the CDR3 is TGTGCCAGCAGTTTAGGTCTTCACTCGGGACAGAACTACGAGCAGTACTTC. Amino acids: CASSLGLHSGQNYEQYF. Based on the CDR3 plus reference TRBV28 and TRBJ2-7, the full variable domain is DVKVTQSSRYLVKRTGEKVFLECVQDMDHENMFWYRQDPGLGLRLIYFSYDVKMKEKGDIPEGYSVSREKKERFSLILESASTNQTSMYLCASSLGLHSGQNYEQYFGPGTRLTVT.

This clonotype was detected ten times or more. J is TRBJ2-2 and V is TRBV4-3; D may be TRBD2 (5 bases). CDR3 size: 14 residues. Germline values: CDR1 LGHNA, CDR2 YSLEER. V lost 7 bases and J lost 3, with 12 bases in between. DNA of the CDR3: TGCGCCAGCACCCGGGAACAAGACACCGGGGAGCTGTTTTTT. Translation: CASTREQDTGELFF.

The rearrangement joins TRBV12-3 or TRBV12-4 to TRBJ1-3; D is uncertain. This CDR3 spans 13 amino acids. V lost 5 bases to trimming and J lost 2 bases, with 7 bases between them. This CDR3 reads CASSPSPGNTIYF. The DNA of the CDR3 is TGTGCCAGCAGTCCTAGCCCTGGAAACACCATATATTTT.

This clonotype was counted ten times or more. The chain uses TRBV5-5 and TRBJ1-1; D remains ambiguous. V lost 2 bases, J lost 0 bases, and 14 bases lay in between. From germline, CDR1 is SGHKS and CDR2 YYEKEE (reference sequence). The CDR3 contains 16 residues. The CDR3 sequence: CASSFPTGRMNTEAFF. The DNA for the CDR3 is TGTGCCAGCAGCTTCCCAACGGGTCGAATGAACACTGAAGCTTTCTTT. Looking up the rest from reference TRBV5-5 and TRBJ1-1 gives the full variable domain: DAGVTQSPTHLIKTRGQQVTLRCSPISGHKSVSWYQQVLGQGPQFIFQYYEKEERGRGNFPDRFSARQFPNYSSELNVNALLLGDSALYLCASSFPTGRMNTEAFFGQGTRLTVV.

This clonotype was seen a few times. The chain uses TRBV7-9 and TRBJ2-2; 9 nucleotides line up with TRBD1. Germline loops: CDR1 SEHNR, CDR2 FQNEAQ (reference sequence). Losses at the gene ends were 7 bases for V and 7 bases for J; bases not matched to a gene: 7. CDR3 length: 14 residues. CDR3 residues: CASNHRGPDGELFF. DNA for the CDR3: TGTGCCAGCAACCACAGGGGGCCGGACGGGGAGCTGTTTTTT. The complete variable domain, with remaining parts taken from reference TRBV7-9 and TRBJ2-2, reads DTGVSQNPRHKITKRGQNVTFRCDPISEHNRLYWYRQTLGQGPEFLTYFQNEAQLEKSRLLSDRFSAERPKGSFSTLEIQRTEQGDSAMYLCASNHRGPDGELFFGEGSRLTVL.

This clonotype was recorded a few times. The chain couples TRBV12-3 or TRBV12-4 to TRBJ2-6, with a weak D call TRBD1 (6 bases). The ends were cut back, 5 bases at V and 1 base at J, with 9 bases in the middle. The CDR3 is made up of 15 amino acids. The CDR3 sequence is CASSLRGSGANVLTF. In nucleotides, the CDR3 is TGTGCCAGCAGTCTCAGGGGATCTGGGGCCAACGTCCTGACTTTC.

With regard to this clonotype: This may come from a read error, since a much larger clone is one base off. The V gene is TRBV7-2, the J gene TRBJ2-1; perhaps D is TRBD1 or TRBD2 (5 bases each). The V end was cut by 6 bases, the J end by 10 bases, with 10 bases between. CDR3 size: 11 residues. Looked up from germline, CDR1 is SGHTA and CDR2 is FQGNSA. The CDR3 here is CASRRRDEQFF. The CDR3 DNA follows: TGTGCCAGCAGGCGCCGGGACGAGCAGTTCTTC.

This clonotype has more than one count but fewer than ten. The J gene is TRBJ2-7, the V gene TRBV7-6, with 7 bases matching TRBD2. The CDR3 totals 14 residues. CDR1 and CDR2 from the germline V gene are SGHVS and FNYEAQ. The CDR3 region has the DNA TGTGCAGCTCAAGCAGTCGCGGGAGCCTACGAGCAGTACTTC. It codes for CAAQAVAGAYEQYF.

This clonotype was counted many times. The chain links TRBV5-1 to TRBJ2-7; 8 bases match TRBD2. The CDR3 has 14 residues. In germline, CDR1 is SGHRS, CDR2 YFSETQ. J was trimmed by 6 bases and V by 5 bases; bases with no gene match: 10. The DNA for the CDR3 is TGCGCCAGCAGGCGGGGGGCGTACGAAGGCGAGCAGTACTTC. This translates into CASRRGAYEGEQYF.

This clonotype was seen at least ten times. The chain recombines TRBV27 with TRBJ2-7; D uncertain. V gave up 8 bases and J gave up 1 base, with 9 bases separating them. Germline CDR1 is MNHEY and CDR2 is SMNVEV (reference sequence). The CDR3 runs 12 residues. The CDR3 region is CASWARSYEQYF. The CDR3, as DNA: TGTGCCAGCTGGGCTAGGTCCTACGAGCAGTACTTC.

The chain combines TRBV5-1 with TRBJ1-1; TRBD1 matches at 10 bases. The ends lost 1 base at V and 0 bases at J; junction bases unmatched: 3. Germline CDR1 is SGHRS and CDR2 is YFSETQ. The CDR3 covers 16 residues. The CDR3 protein is CASSLWTGGLNTEAFF. The CDR3 coding sequence is TGCGCCAGCAGCTTGTGGACAGGGGGTTTGAACACTGAAGCTTTCTTT.

The genes are TRBV12-3 or TRBV12-4 and TRBJ2-2; 10 nucleotides line up with TRBD2. V was pared by 3 bases and J by 5 bases, with 9 bases of the junction left unmatched. This CDR3 region has 17 residues. DNA for the CDR3: TGTGCCAGCAGTTTTCGGATAGCGGGAGGTTTTACCGGGGAGCTGTTTTTT. Translating gives CASSFRIAGGFTGELFF.

This clonotype has a handful of counts. V and J are TRBV12-3 or TRBV12-4 and TRBJ2-7; TRBD1 or TRBD2 may be the D gene (5 bases each). The CDR3 is 15 amino acids. The V and J ends lost 4 bases and 0 bases respectively, with 13 bases between them. CDR3 protein: CASSSRDRLSYEQYF. The DNA for the CDR3 is TGTGCCAGCAGTTCCCGGGACCGACTCTCCTACGAGCAGTACTTC.

This clonotype was counted many times. This rearrangement joins TRBV7-2 to TRBJ2-2; D ambiguous. V lost 3 bases and J 0 bases, leaving 8 bases between the germline ends. Germline CDR1 SGHTA, CDR2 FQGNSA. The CDR3 spans 15 residues. This chain's CDR3 is CASSLTTTNTGELFF. The CDR3 region has the DNA TGTGCCAGCAGCTTGACGACAACGAACACCGGGGAGCTGTTTTTT.

V is TRBV12-3 or TRBV12-4 and J is TRBJ2-5; D remains ambiguous. Deletions cut 6 bases from V and 5 bases from J, with 7 bases between. The CDR3 has 11 amino acids. DNA for the CDR3: TGTGCCAGCAGCCACCGGGAGACCCAGTACTTC. It translates to CASSHRETQYF.